What follows are 12 T cell receptor beta chains derived from one specimen sequenced in a study of T-cell memory formation after mild COVID-19. MiXCR, applied by TCRdb to the 5' RACE reads, yields one record per CDR3 protein. Of about 400,000 distinct CDR3 sequences in the sample, about 15% were seen once. Specimen: PBMCs or a T cell subset sorted from them (not recorded which). Receptors originate from a young man who had mild COVID-19 (a few samples of this study predate the infection). Cell type and time point are not known.

This clonotype was counted between two and nine times. The chain has TRBV6-5 and TRBJ2-5, with D uncertain. V lost 0 bases and J lost 5, with 10 bases in between. Germline V gives CDR1 MNHEY, CDR2 SVGAGI. The CDR3 spans 14 residues. The CDR3 region is CASSYSSWAETQYF. As DNA, the CDR3 is TGTGCCAGCAGTTACTCGAGCTGGGCCGAGACCCAGTACTTC.

This clonotype has a handful of counts. The rearrangement uses TRBV5-5 and TRBJ2-7; D perhaps matches TRBD1 (5 bases). The CDR3 has 14 residues. The ends were cut back, 4 bases at V and 4 bases at J, with 15 bases in the middle. Germline V gene lookup returns CDR1 SGHKS and CDR2 YYEKEE (reference sequence). DNA for the CDR3: TGTGCCAGCAGCCCGACAGCTAGGGTATACGAGCAGTACTTC. Protein product: CASSPTARVYEQYF.

This clonotype appeared a few times. The rearrangement uses TRBV20-1 and TRBJ1-5, with 8 bases fitting TRBD1. CDR1 and CDR2 (germline): DFQATT, SNEGSKA (reference sequence). The CDR3 contains 15 residues. J lost 6 bases, V lost 0 bases, and 7 bases had no gene match. CDR3 in amino acids: CSARDPQGESQPQHF. DNA of the CDR3: TGCAGTGCTAGAGATCCACAGGGGGAAAGTCAGCCCCAGCATTTT.

Many counts were recorded for this clonotype. V and J are TRBV5-1 and TRBJ2-2; 11 bases are a match to TRBD1. The CDR3 has 15 residues. V shed 7 bases, J shed 4 bases, and the junction held 6 bases outside the gene matches. Germline-derived CDR1 and CDR2 are SGHRS and YFSETQ. The CDR3 DNA is TGCGCCAGCGCGCGGACAGGGGGCAGCACCGGGGAGCTGTTTTTT. Translated, it gives CASARTGGSTGELFF.

The rearrangement joins TRBV29-1 to TRBJ2-7, with TRBD2 as a possible D gene (6 bases). Trimming took 0 bases from V and 6 from J, leaving 15 bases between them. CDR3 length equals 14 residues. Germline lookup yields CDR1 SQVTM and CDR2 ANQGSEA. The CDR3 is CSVEERGQEAEQYF. DNA of the CDR3: TGCAGCGTTGAAGAGCGGGGCCAGGAGGCCGAGCAGTACTTC.

Within the sample, this clonotype is medium-sized (0.01 to 0.1%). The rearrangement joins TRBV6-2 or TRBV6-3 to TRBJ2-2; D unresolved. In germline, CDR1 is MNHEY, CDR2 SVGEGT. This CDR3 comprises 13 residues. V shed 0 bases and J shed 4 bases, with 3 bases lying between them. The CDR3 DNA is TGTGCCAGCAGTTACTCGACCACCGGGGAGCTGTTTTTT. It translates to CASSYSTTGELFF.

This clonotype was seen a handful of times. V and J are TRBV19 and TRBJ2-7; D ambiguous. There are 14 residues in the CDR3. Deletions cut 3 bases from V and 1 base from J, with 10 bases between. Germline-derived CDR1 and CDR2 are LNHDA and SQIVND (reference sequence). The CDR3 DNA reads as TGTGCCAGTAGTATGTCACGTCTTTCCTACGAGCAGTACTTC. Encoded protein: CASSMSRLSYEQYF.

This chain connects TRBV11-2 to TRBJ1-2, with 8 positions matching TRBD1. The J segment lost 4 bases and the V segment lost 4 bases, leaving 8 bases of the junction unmatched. Germline assignment: CDR1 SGHAT and CDR2 FQNNGV. The CDR3 is 15 residues long. Written as DNA, the CDR3 is TGTGCCAGCAGCTCGCAGGGGGCCAACCTCTATGGCTACACCTTC. This gives the protein CASSSQGANLYGYTF.

This clonotype turned up a few times. The rearrangement uses TRBV18 and TRBJ2-5; 9 nucleotides line up with TRBD2. Germline trimming cut 0 bases from V and 3 bases from J; bases unmatched to any gene: 2. The germline V gene encodes CDR1 KGHSH and CDR2 LQKENI. The CDR3 contains 15 residues. The DNA for the CDR3 is TGTGCCAGCTCACCACCGGGACTAGCTGAAGAGACCCAGTACTTC. Its translation is CASSPPGLAEETQYF.

In its sample, this clonotype was seen a few times. The chain carries TRBV12-3 or TRBV12-4 and TRBJ2-6; the D is unclear. The CDR3 is 14 amino acids. With 7 bases removed from V and 0 bases from J, the gap between germline ends came to 7 bases. CDR3 residues: CASNPSSGANVLTF. As DNA, the CDR3 is TGTGCCAGCAATCCGAGCTCTGGGGCCAACGTCCTGACTTTC.

The J gene is TRBJ1-2, the V gene TRBV29-1; perhaps TRBD1 as D (5 bases). The CDR3 is made up of 13 amino acids. V was trimmed by 6 bases and J by 3 bases, leaving 14 bases between them. CDR1 and CDR2 from the germline V gene are SQVTM and ANQGSEA. CDR3 bases: TGCAGCGTGCAGCGGGACGAGGACTATGGCTACACCTTC. This translates into CSVQRDEDYGYTF.

The chain uses TRBV5-1 and TRBJ2-3, with a possible D match to TRBD1 (7 bases). CDR3 length equals 14 residues. Germline CDR1 is SGHRS and CDR2 is YFSETQ. Trimming took 5 bases from V and 5 from J, leaving 15 bases between them. In nucleotides, the CDR3 is TGCGCCAGCAGTCAGGGTCAGGGGGGAGATACGCAGTATTTT. Its translation is CASSQGQGGDTQYF.